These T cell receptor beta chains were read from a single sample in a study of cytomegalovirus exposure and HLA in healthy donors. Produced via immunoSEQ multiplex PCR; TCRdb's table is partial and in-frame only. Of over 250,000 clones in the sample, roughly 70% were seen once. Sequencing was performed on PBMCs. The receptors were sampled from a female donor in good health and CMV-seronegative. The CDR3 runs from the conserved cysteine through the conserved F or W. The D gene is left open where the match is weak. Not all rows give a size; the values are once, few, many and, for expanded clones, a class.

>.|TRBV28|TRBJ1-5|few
TGTGCCAGCACCGTAGGGGGGGCTACCGCCAATCAGCCCCAGCATTTT
CASTVGGATANQPQHF
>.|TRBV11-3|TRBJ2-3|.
TGTGCCAGCAGCTTAGAACATTTGAGCACAGATACGCAGTATTTT
CASSLEHLSTDTQYF
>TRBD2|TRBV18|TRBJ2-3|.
TGTGCCAGCTCACCACTAGCGGGAGTCGCAGATACGCAGTATTTT
CASSPLAGVADTQYF
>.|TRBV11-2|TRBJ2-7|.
TGTGCCAGCAGTGCCAACCGGGATCCTTCCTACGAGCAGTACTTC
CASSANRDPSYEQYF
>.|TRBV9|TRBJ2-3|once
TGTGCCAGCAGCGTAGATGGCAGTAGCACAGATACGCAGTATTTT
CASSVDGSSTDTQYF
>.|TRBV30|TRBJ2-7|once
TGTGCCTGGAGTGGGGGCAAGGTCTCCTACGAGCAGTACTTC
CAWSGGKVSYEQYF
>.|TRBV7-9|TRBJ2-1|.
TGTGCCAGCAGCTCGGGATCCGGGACTGGCTCCTACAATGAGCAGTTCTTC
CASSSGSGTGSYNEQFF
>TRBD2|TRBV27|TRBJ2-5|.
TGTGCCAGCGCCTCCGGGGCGGGAGGGGGGCAAGAGACCCAGTACTTC
CASASGAGGGQETQYF
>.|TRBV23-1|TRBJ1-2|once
TGCGCCAGCTCCTTACGCGGGGGCTATGGCTACACCTTC
CASSLRGGYGYTF
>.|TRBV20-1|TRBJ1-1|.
TGCAGTGCGGGGGGGAACACTGAAGCTTTCTTT
CSAGGNTEAFF
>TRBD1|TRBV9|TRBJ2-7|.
TGTGCCAGCAGCGCGACAGGGGGATGGTACGAGCAGTACTTC
CASSATGGWYEQYF
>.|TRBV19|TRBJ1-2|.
TGTGCCAGTAGTATAGATCTTTGGGCAGGTCGGTATGGCTACACCTTC
CASSIDLWAGRYGYTF